What follows is one T cell receptor beta chain and its context. Its antigen remains unknown. Trimming cost V 3 bases and J 0 bases, with 6 bases left between them. The CDR3 length is 14 residues. Germline V CDR1 and CDR2: KGHSH, LQKENI. This sample is drawn from a study of cytomegalovirus exposure and HLA in healthy donors. Findings and caveats of the study: Later analysis identified about 17,000 TCR beta sequences associated with HLA alleles, using a false discovery rate threshold of 0.05. Researchers reported from a later analysis that most CMV-associated TCR beta chains appeared HLA-restricted.

PCR employed 60 Vbeta and 13 Jbeta primers. The method was immunoSEQ multiplex PCR; TCRdb's version includes in-frame clones alone and lacks a portion of them. This table holds roughly 120,000 clones, roughly 86% found once. J is TRBJ1-5 and V is TRBV18; D is ambiguous. The sequence was collected from a man aged 35 to 55 in good health and CMV-seronegative. Material: PBMCs. CDR3 protein: CASSPQASNQPQHF. The CDR3 coding sequence is TGTGCCAGCTCACCCCAGGCTAGCAATCAGCCCCAGCATTTT.